The 28 T cell receptor beta chains presented below share a single source sample, sequenced in a study of OX40 agonist ivuxolimab in advanced cancers. Libraries were prepared by immunoSEQ multiplex PCR; TCRdb keeps only in-frame clonotypes and omits some of them. The sample consists of approximately 69,000 clones, roughly 80% of them appearing once. This specimen consisted of CD4+ or CD8+ T cells sorted from blood, obtained in a trial of the OX40 agonist ivuxolimab. All receptors come from an adult with an advanced solid tumor such as melanoma, head and neck, liver or kidney cancer.

The CDR3, as DNA: TGCGCCAGCAGCTTCGGGACAGGGGACACAGATACGCAGTATTTT. It codes for CASSFGTGDTDTQYF. The chain has TRBV5-1 and TRBJ2-3; 10 nucleotides agree with TRBD1. CDR3 length equals 15 residues. Trimming removed 2 bases from V and 2 bases from J; junction bases left unmatched: 2. CDR1 and CDR2 (germline): SGHRS, YFSETQ. The full variable domain, completed using reference TRBV5-1 and TRBJ2-3, is KAGVTQTPRYLIKTRGQQVTLSCSPISGHRSVSWYQQTPGQGLQFLFEYFSETQRNKGNFPGRFSGRQFSNSRSEMNVSTLELGDSALYLCASSFGTGDTDTQYFGPGTRLTVL.

V is TRBV7-8 and J is TRBJ2-3; D may be TRBD2 (6 bases). Trimming shortened V by 8 bases and J by 2 bases, and 17 bases separated the two germline ends. From germline, CDR1 is SGHVS and CDR2 FQNEAQ. CDR3 length: 15 residues. The CDR3, as DNA: TGTGCCAGCCAAGATAGCGGAGCCGACACAGATACGCAGTATTTT. Residues: CASQDSGADTDTQYF.

The gene calls are TRBV4-3 and TRBJ2-5, with TRBD1 matching over 9 bases. The V gene end was trimmed by 0 bases and the J gene end by 3 bases; junction bases not matched to a gene: 5. Per the germline V gene, CDR1 is LGHNA and CDR2 is YSLEER. The length of the CDR3 is 16 residues. The CDR3 region has the DNA TGCGCCAGCAGCCAAGATCCAAGGGACAGGGAAGAGACCCAGTACTTC. It specifies CASSQDPRDREETQYF.

The chain joins TRBV11-3 to TRBJ2-2, with no clear D. Trimming took 5 bases from V and 4 from J, leaving 11 bases between them. CDR3 length equals 14 residues. CDR1 and CDR2 from the germline V gene are SGHNT and YENEEA. The CDR3 is CASSPARITGELFF. Written as DNA, the CDR3 is TGTGCCAGCAGCCCCGCACGTATCACCGGGGAGCTGTTTTTT.

The table lists this clone with a few counts. The chain is built from TRBV4-1 and TRBJ2-4; 8 nucleotides match TRBD1. The CDR3 consists of 15 residues. With V trimmed by 1 base and J by 4 bases, 3 bases remained unmatched. CDR1 MGHRA and CDR2 YSYEKL come from the germline V gene. In DNA form, the CDR3 reads TGCGCCAGCAGCCAAGTTAGGACAGGGAAAAACATTCAGTACTTC. Translating gives CASSQVRTGKNIQYF.

This chain links TRBV10-3 with TRBJ2-3; D tentatively fits TRBD1 or TRBD2 (5 bases each). The CDR3 is 13 residues long. V gave up 7 bases and J gave up 6 bases, with 14 bases separating them. In germline, CDR1 is ENHRY, CDR2 SYGVKD. CDR3 region: CAIMVRGLDTQYF. The CDR3 DNA reads TGTGCCATCATGGTACGGGGCTTGGATACGCAGTATTTT.

This sequence joins TRBV23-1 and TRBJ2-1, with unresolved D. TRBV23-1 is given ORF status, its function remaining uncertain. V gave up 0 bases and J gave up 9 bases, with 9 bases separating them. The CDR3 covers 13 residues. The chain's CDR3 is CASSQSSGPEQFF. The CDR3, as DNA: TGCGCCAGCAGTCAATCATCAGGACCTGAGCAGTTCTTC.

This chain links TRBV7-2 with TRBJ1-2; D is undetermined. CDR3 length: 14 residues. V was pared by 3 bases and J by 1 base, with 9 bases between. CDR1 is SGHTA and CDR2 is FQGNSA in the germline V gene. The CDR3 DNA sequence: TGTGCCAGCAGCTTCCCCTACAATAACTATGGCTACACCTTC. Translation gives CASSFPYNNYGYTF.

CDR3 coding DNA: TGTGCTAGTGCCGCCCTGGGGAGCTCCTATAATTCACCCCTCCACTTT. It encodes CASAALGSSYNSPLHF. The chain links TRBV12-5 to TRBJ1-6; D not resolved. There are 16 residues in the CDR3. CDR1 is LGHNT, CDR2 FRNRAP, per germline. V was cut by 7 bases and J by 0 bases, with 13 bases left in between.

The chain has TRBV11-2 and TRBJ1-5, with 8 bases matching TRBD1. CDR3 length: 15 amino acids. V was clipped by 1 base and J by 6 bases; unmatched bases: 5. In germline, CDR1 is SGHAT, CDR2 FQNNGV. The CDR3 loop is CASSLVSGGGQPQHF. The CDR3 bases are TGTGCCAGCAGCTTAGTCTCAGGGGGCGGTCAGCCCCAGCATTTT.

A single count supports this clone. This chain joins TRBV30 and TRBJ1-3, with D uncertain. Germline lookup yields CDR1 GTSNPN and CDR2 SVGIG (reference sequence). Trimming removed 5 bases at V and 0 bases at J, with 8 bases between. The CDR3 is 13 amino acids. CDR3 nucleotide sequence: TGTGCCTGGGACCCTTTCTCTGGAAACACCATATATTTT. It encodes CAWDPFSGNTIYF.

The CDR3 bases are TGTGCCAGCAGTGAAGATACGGGGCAATACTATGGCTACACCTTC. Translated, it gives CASSEDTGQYYGYTF. The rearrangement uses TRBV2 and TRBJ1-2; D is possibly TRBD1 (5 bases). V lost 1 base and J lost 3, with 12 bases in between. CDR3 length equals 15 residues. Germline CDR1 and CDR2: SNHLY and FYNNEI.

The V call is TRBV6-6, the J call TRBJ2-3; 7 bases are shared with TRBD2. J lost 4 bases, V lost 4 bases, and 5 bases had no gene match. This CDR3 spans 14 amino acids. Germline loops: CDR1 MNHNY, CDR2 SVGAGI (reference sequence). CDR3 loop: CASSWGGIPDTQYF. The DNA of the CDR3 is TGTGCCAGCAGTTGGGGGGGGATCCCAGATACGCAGTATTTT.

The CDR3 protein is CASSKSVRDRGYEQYF. The CDR3 nucleotides are TGTGCCAGCAGCAAAAGCGTGAGGGACAGGGGATACGAGCAGTACTTC. The rearrangement links TRBV21-1 to TRBJ2-5; the table calls TRBD1, which could not be checked here. Matching the DNA end better, TRBJ2-7 makes the J call doubtful. TRBV21-1 is assigned pseudogene status. The CDR3 covers 16 residues.

This clone occurred once. The rearrangement joins TRBV28 to TRBJ1-1; D may be TRBD1 (5 bases). V dropped 3 bases and J dropped 6 bases, with 11 bases sitting between them. CDR3 length: 13 amino acids. Per germline, CDR1 MDHEN and CDR2 SYDVKM. The CDR3 DNA reads TGTGCCAGCAGTTTTTGGGGGGTCTCTGAAGCTTTCTTT. Amino acid sequence: CASSFWGVSEAFF.

This clone was seen more than once but under ten times. At one end, the junction sequence differs from germline, possibly due to a read error. The V gene is TRBV7-7, the J gene TRBJ1-3; 9 nucleotides line up with TRBD1. The CDR3 extends over 15 amino acids. Germline lookup yields CDR1 SSHAT and CDR2 FNYEAQ (reference sequence). CDR3 sequence (DNA): TGTGCTAGCAGCCCAGGGACAGGGTCTGGAAACACCATATATTTT. This sequence encodes CASSPGTGSGNTIYF.

V and J are TRBV6-1 and TRBJ1-6, with no clear D. Germline assignment: CDR1 MNHNS and CDR2 SASEGT. Trimming cost V 2 bases and J 10 bases, with 9 bases left between them. CDR3 length equals 13 residues. The CDR3 DNA follows: TGTGCCAGCAGTGAACTCGATGGGTCACCCCTCCACTTT. Protein sequence: CASSELDGSPLHF.

The chain employs TRBV5-6 and TRBJ1-2, with D hard to call. Germline CDR1 is SGHDT and CDR2 is YYEEEE. The length of the CDR3 is 12 residues. V dropped 4 bases and J dropped 4 bases, with 8 bases sitting between them. Here the CDR3 reads CASSNRAYGYTF. CDR3 DNA: TGTGCCAGCAGCAACCGGGCCTATGGCTACACCTTC.

This clone showed up just once. The chain has TRBV2 and TRBJ1-2, with 8 positions matching TRBD1. The germline V gene encodes CDR1 SNHLY and CDR2 FYNNEI. Trimming removed 7 bases from V and 5 bases from J; junction bases left unmatched: 12. This CDR3 comprises 15 residues. The CDR3 here is CASNEDRAPFYGYTF. The CDR3 DNA reads TGTGCCAGCAATGAGGACAGGGCGCCATTTTATGGCTACACCTTC.

This sequence joins TRBV11-1 and TRBJ2-2; D is possibly TRBD2 (5 bases). Germline-derived CDR1 and CDR2 are SGHAT and FQDESV (reference sequence). This CDR3 is 16 amino acids long. Trimming pared 5 bases from V and 4 bases from J, leaving 17 bases between. CDR3 sequence (DNA): TGTGCCAGCAGCCCGAGTCGCGGGTCGGGCACCGGGGAGCTGTTTTTT. It yields the protein CASSPSRGSGTGELFF.

This chain connects TRBV7-9 to TRBJ2-7; D gene ambiguous. The V end lost 4 bases, the J end lost 2 bases, and 15 bases lay between the germline ends. The CDR3 has 15 residues. Germline V gives CDR1 SEHNR, CDR2 FQNEAQ (reference sequence). DNA for the CDR3: TGTGCCAGCAGCTCCCACGGGTCCACCCCCTACGAGCAGTACTTC. Protein: CASSSHGSTPYEQYF.

The chain has TRBV5-1 and TRBJ2-3, with 10 bases that match TRBD2. This CDR3 is built from 16 residues. V lost 2 bases and J lost 5; bases outside the gene matches: 8. Germline lookup yields CDR1 SGHRS and CDR2 YFSETQ. The CDR3 reads CASSLGSGGSKDTQYF. The CDR3 nucleotides read TGCGCCAGCAGCTTAGGTAGCGGGGGGTCTAAAGATACGCAGTATTTT.

This clone was counted between two and nine times. J is TRBJ2-3 and V is TRBV7-8; D gene ambiguous. This CDR3 has 11 amino acids. V gave up 5 bases and J gave up 5 bases, with 5 bases separating them. CDR1 is SGHVS, CDR2 FQNEAQ, per germline. CDR3 residues: CASSPIDTQYF. In DNA, the CDR3 is TGTGCCAGCAGCCCAATAGATACGCAGTATTTT.

The chain employs TRBV11-2 and TRBJ2-7; D possibly corresponds to TRBD1 (7 bases). Between the trimmed V and J ends, which lost 4 bases and 2 bases, there was a span of 27 bases. Germline CDR1 SGHAT, CDR2 FQNNGV. The CDR3 is 19 residues long. CDR3 DNA: TGTGCCAGCAGCTCTATTAGGGGGCGGGACCGCGATAGGACCTACGAGCAGTACTTC. Translating gives CASSSIRGRDRDRTYEQYF.

This clone showed up just a few times. The chain uses TRBV9 and TRBJ1-2; D possibly corresponds to TRBD1 (6 bases). Germline assignment: CDR1 SGDLS and CDR2 YYNGEE. Trimming pared 0 bases from V and 1 base from J, leaving 10 bases between. The CDR3 runs to 15 residues. CDR3 bases: TGTGCCAGCAGCGTAGAACAGGGACATAACTATGGCTACACCTTC. Protein: CASSVEQGHNYGYTF.

The CDR3 here is CASAVVQETQYF. In DNA, the CDR3 is TGTGCCAGCGCCGTGGTCCAAGAGACCCAGTACTTC. This chain joins TRBV7-2 and TRBJ2-5, with D hard to call. The V end was cut by 8 bases, the J end by 1 base, with 8 bases between. CDR1 and CDR2 from the germline V gene are SGHTA and FQGNSA. The CDR3 totals 12 residues.

This clone has a single count. V and J are TRBV10-2 and TRBJ1-1; possibly TRBD1 for D (5 bases). CDR1 is WSHSY, CDR2 SAAADI, per germline. CDR3 size: 13 residues. The V end was cut by 6 bases, the J end by 5 bases, with 13 bases between. CDR3 coding DNA: TGCGCCAGCAGCCCAGGGAGCTGGACTGAAGCTTTCTTT. Encoded protein: CASSPGSWTEAFF.

The genes are TRBV20-1 and TRBJ1-2; 9 bases map to TRBD1. Germline CDR1 and CDR2: DFQATT and SNEGSKA (reference sequence). The J segment lost 8 bases and the V segment lost 6 bases, leaving 4 bases of the junction unmatched. The CDR3 loop spans 11 amino acids. CDR3 in amino acids: CSAGTGRGYTF. The CDR3 DNA reads TGCAGTGCAGGGACAGGGAGGGGCTACACCTTC.